A single count supports the clone carrying this T cell receptor beta chain. The CDR3 sequence is 15 residues long. CDR1 and CDR2 from the germline V gene are SGHTA and FQGNSA. V lost 5 bases and J lost 2; bases outside the gene matches: 7. The data are from a study of blood T cell repertoires in COVID-19. Study-level information: The study drew acute and convalescent COVID-19 samples from the United States, Italy and Spain. PBMCs, B-cell-depleted T cells, or T cells provided the cDNA or gDNA that made up the material.

Methods used by the authors: Nucleated cell number was recorded as an estimate derived from reference gene primer amplification. Assay: immunoSEQ multiplex PCR; the TCRdb copy retains only in-frame clones and omits some. Clone size and V and J calls were adopted from that table, with D and trimming inferred from the DNA. The data show 90,000 to 150,000 clones, around 88% seen once. The receptor comes from a woman between 50 and 59 years old with active or convalescent COVID-19. Source material: peripheral blood. V and J are TRBV7-2 and TRBJ1-1, with 8 bases identical to TRBD1. The CDR3 DNA is TGTGCCAGCAGCATTCTGACAGGGGCTAACACTGAAGCTTTCTTT. It codes for CASSILTGANTEAFF.